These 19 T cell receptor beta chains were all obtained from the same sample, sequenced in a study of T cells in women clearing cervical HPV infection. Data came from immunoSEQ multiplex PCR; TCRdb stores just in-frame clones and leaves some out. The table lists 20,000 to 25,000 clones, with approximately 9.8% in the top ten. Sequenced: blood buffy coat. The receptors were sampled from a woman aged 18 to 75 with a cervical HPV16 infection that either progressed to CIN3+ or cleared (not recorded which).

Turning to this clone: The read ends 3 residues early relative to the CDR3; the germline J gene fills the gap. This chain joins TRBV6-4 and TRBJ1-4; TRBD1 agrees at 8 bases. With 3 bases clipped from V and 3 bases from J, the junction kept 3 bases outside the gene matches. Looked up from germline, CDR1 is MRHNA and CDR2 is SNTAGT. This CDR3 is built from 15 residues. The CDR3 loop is CASSETGAANEKLFF. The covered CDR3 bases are TGTGCCAGCAGTGAGACAGGGGCGGCTAATGAAAAA.

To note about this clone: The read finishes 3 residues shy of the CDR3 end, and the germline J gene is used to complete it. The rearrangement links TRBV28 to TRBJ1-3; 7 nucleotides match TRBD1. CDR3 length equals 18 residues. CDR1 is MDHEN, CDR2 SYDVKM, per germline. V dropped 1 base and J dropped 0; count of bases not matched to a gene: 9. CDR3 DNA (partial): TGTGCCAGCAGTTTATATGGGACAGCTGGAAGCTCTGGAAACACC. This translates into CASSLYGTAGSSGNT. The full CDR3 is CASSLYGTAGSSGNTIYF. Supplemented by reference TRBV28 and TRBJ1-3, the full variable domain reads DVKVTQSSRYLVKRTGEKVFLECVQDMDHENMFWYRQDPGLGLRLIYFSYDVKMKEKGDIPEGYSVSREKKERFSLILESASTNQTSMYLCASSLYGTAGSSGNTIYFGEGSWLTVV.

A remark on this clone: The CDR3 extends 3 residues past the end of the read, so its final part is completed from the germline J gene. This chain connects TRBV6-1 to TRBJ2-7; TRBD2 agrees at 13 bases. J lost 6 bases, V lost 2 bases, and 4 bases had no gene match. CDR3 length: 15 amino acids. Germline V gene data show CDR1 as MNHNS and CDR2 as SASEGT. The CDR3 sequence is CASSESTSGGSEQYF. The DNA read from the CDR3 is TGTGCCAGCAGTGAATCGACTAGCGGGGGGAGCGAG.

CDR3 loop: CASGSGRINTGELFF. The covered CDR3 bases are TGTGCCAGCGGCAGCGGGAGGATTAACACCGGGGAG. The rearrangement uses TRBV9 and TRBJ2-2; TRBD2 agrees at 9 bases. The observed sequence ends 3 residues before the CDR3 terminus, with the missing tail filled in from the germline J gene. CDR1 is SGDLS, CDR2 YYNGEE, per germline. The CDR3 sequence is 15 residues long. The V gene end was trimmed by 7 bases and the J gene end by 2 bases; junction bases not matched to a gene: 6.

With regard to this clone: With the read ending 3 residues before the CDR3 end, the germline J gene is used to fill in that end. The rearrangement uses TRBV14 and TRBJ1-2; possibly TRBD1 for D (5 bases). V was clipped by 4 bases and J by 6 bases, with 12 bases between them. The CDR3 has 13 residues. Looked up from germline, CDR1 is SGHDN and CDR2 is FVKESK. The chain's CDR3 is CASSPRTSDGYTF. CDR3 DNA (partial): TGTGCCAGCAGCCCGAGGACATCGGATGGC.

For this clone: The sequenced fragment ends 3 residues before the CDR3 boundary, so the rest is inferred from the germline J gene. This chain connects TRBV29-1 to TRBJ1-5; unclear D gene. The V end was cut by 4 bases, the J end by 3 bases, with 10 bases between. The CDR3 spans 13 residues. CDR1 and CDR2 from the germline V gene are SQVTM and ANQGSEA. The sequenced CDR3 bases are TGCAGCGTTGGAAACAGTCTCAATCAGCCC. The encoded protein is CSVGNSLNQP. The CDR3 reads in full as CSVGNSLNQPQHF.

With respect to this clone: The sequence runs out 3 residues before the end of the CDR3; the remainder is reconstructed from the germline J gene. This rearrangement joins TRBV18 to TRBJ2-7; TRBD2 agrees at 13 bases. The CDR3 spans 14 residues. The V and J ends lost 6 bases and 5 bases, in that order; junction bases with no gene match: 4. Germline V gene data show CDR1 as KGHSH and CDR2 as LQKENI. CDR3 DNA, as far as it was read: TGTGCCAGCTCGCCTGGACTAGCGGGGGACGAG. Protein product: CASSPGLAGDE. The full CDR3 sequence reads CASSPGLAGDEQYF.

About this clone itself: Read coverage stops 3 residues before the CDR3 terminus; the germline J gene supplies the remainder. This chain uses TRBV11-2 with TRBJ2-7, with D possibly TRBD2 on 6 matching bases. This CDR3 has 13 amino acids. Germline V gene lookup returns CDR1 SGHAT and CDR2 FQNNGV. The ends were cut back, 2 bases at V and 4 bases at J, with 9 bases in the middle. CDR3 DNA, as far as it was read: TGTGCCAGCAGCTTAACTAGCTGGTACGAG. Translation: CASSLTSWYE. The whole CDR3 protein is CASSLTSWYEQYF.

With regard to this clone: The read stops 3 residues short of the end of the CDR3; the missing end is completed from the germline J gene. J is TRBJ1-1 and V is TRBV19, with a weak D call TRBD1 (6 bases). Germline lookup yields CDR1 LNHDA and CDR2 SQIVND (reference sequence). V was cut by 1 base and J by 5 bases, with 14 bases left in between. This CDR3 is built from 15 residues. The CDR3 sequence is CASSIGTSQGTEAFF. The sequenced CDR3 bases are TGTGCCAGTAGTATAGGGACTTCTCAGGGGACTGAA.

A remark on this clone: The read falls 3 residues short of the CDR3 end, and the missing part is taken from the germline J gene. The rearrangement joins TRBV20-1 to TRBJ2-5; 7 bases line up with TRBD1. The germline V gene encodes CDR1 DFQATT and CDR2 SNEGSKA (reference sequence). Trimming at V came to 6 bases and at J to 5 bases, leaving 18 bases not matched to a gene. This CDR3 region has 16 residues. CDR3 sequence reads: CSAQSVRQGAMETQYF. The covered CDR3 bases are TGCAGTGCCCAATCCGTCAGACAGGGAGCGATGGAGACC.

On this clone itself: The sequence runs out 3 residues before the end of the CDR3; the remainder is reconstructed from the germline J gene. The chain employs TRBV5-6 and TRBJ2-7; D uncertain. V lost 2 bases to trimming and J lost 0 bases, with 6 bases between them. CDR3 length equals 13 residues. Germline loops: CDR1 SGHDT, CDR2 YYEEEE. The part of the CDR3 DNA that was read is TGTGCCAGCAGCTTTAAAAACTCCTACGAG. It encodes CASSFKNSYE. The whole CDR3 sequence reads CASSFKNSYEQYF.

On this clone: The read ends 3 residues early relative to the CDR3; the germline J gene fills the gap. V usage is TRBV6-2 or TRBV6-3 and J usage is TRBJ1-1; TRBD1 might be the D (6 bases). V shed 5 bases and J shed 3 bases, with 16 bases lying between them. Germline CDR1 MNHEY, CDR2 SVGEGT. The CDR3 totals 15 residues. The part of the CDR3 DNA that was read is TGTGCCAGCAGTAACCCGGGGGGGGGCTACACTGAA. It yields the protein CASSNPGGGYTE. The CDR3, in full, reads CASSNPGGGYTEAFF.

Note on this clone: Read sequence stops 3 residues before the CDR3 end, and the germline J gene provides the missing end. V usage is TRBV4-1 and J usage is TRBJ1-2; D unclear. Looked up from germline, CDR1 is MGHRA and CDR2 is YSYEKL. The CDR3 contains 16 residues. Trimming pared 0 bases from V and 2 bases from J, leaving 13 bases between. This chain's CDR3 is CASSQDALGINYGYTF. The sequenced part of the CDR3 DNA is TGCGCCAGCAGCCAAGACGCCCTTGGCATCAACTATGGC.

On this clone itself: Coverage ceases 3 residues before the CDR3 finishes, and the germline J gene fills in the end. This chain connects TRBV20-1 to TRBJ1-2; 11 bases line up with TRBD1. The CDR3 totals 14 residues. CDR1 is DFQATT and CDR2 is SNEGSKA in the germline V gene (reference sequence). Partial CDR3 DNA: TGCAGTGCTAAAGCCGGGACAGGGGGTAGGAGC. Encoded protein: CSAKAGTGGRS. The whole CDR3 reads CSAKAGTGGRSYTF.

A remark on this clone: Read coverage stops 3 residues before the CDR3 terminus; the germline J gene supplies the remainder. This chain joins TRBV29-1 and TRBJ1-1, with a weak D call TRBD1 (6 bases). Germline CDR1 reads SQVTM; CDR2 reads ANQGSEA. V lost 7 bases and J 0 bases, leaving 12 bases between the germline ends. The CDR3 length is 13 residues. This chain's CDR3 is CSAAGTLNTEAFF. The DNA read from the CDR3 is TGCAGCGCCGCCGGGACATTGAACACTGAA.

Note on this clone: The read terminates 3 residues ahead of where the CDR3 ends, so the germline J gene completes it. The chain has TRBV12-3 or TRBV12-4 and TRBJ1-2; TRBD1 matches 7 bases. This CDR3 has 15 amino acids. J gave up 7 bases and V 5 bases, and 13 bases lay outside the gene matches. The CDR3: CASSLQTGWRGGYTF. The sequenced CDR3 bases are TGTGCCAGCAGTCTACAGACAGGGTGGAGAGGTGGC.

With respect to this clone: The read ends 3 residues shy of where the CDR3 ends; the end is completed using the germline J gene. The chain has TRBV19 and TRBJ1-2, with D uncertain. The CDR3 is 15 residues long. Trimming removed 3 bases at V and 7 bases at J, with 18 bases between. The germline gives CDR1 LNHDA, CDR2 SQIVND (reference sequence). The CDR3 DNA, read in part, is TGTGCCAGTAGTATCTGGGGAAGCGGGTTCACTGGC. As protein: CASSIWGSGFTG. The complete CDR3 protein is CASSIWGSGFTGYTF.

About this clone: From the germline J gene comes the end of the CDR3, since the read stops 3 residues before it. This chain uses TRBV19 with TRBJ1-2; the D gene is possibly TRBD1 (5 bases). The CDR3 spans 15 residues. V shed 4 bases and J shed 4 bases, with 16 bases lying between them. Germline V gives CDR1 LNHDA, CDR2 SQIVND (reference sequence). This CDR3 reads CASSTEQQVIYGYTF. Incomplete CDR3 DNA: TGTGCCAGTAGTACGGAACAACAGGTTATCTATGGC.

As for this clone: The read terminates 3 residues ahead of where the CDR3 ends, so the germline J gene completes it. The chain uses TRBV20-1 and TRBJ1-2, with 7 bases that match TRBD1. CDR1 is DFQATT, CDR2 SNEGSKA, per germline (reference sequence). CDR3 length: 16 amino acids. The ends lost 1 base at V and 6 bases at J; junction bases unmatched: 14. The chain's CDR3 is CSARGDTDRWRDGYTF. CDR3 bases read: TGCAGTGCTAGAGGCGACACGGACAGGTGGAGGGATGGC.